Following are 11 T cell receptor beta chains from one sample sequenced in a study of blood T cell repertoires in COVID-19. TCRdb keeps only in-frame clones here, not all; method: immunoSEQ multiplex PCR. The sample has more than 65,000 clones; 75% to 80% are singletons. Sequencing was done on a sample of peripheral blood. These receptors were obtained from a human donor in a cohort sampled during active COVID-19.

The chain carries TRBV29-1 and TRBJ1-2; 7 bases are shared with TRBD1. V was pared by 4 bases and J by 4 bases, with 12 bases of the junction left unmatched. Germline assignment: CDR1 SQVTM and CDR2 ANQGSEA. The CDR3 runs to 15 residues. DNA of the CDR3: TGCAGCGTTGGCGAGCAGGGGGGCGCTGGCTATGGCTACACCTTC. Translation gives CSVGEQGGAGYGYTF.

The chain combines TRBV18 with TRBJ1-1; D gene uncertain. The CDR3 runs to 14 residues. The germline gives CDR1 KGHSH, CDR2 LQKENI. V gave up 2 bases and J gave up 0 bases, with 7 bases separating them. CDR3 in DNA: TGTGCCAGCTCACCAGAGCTCATGAACACTGAAGCTTTCTTT. It encodes CASSPELMNTEAFF.

The chain uses TRBV7-2 and TRBJ1-6; a weak D match, TRBD1 (6 bases). CDR3 size: 18 residues. The germline V gene encodes CDR1 SGHTA and CDR2 FQGNSA. Trimming took 5 bases from V and 0 from J, leaving 17 bases between them. As DNA, the CDR3 is TGTGCCAGCAGCCCCTGGACAGCGTCGAGCTCCTATAATTCACCCCTCCACTTT. This sequence encodes CASSPWTASSSYNSPLHF. The entire variable domain, with the rest obtained from reference TRBV7-2 and TRBJ1-6, is as follows: GAGVSQSPSNKVTEKGKDVELRCDPISGHTALYWYRQSLGQGLEFLIYFQGNSAPDKSGLPSDRFSAERTGGSVSTLTIQRTQQEDSAVYLCASSPWTASSSYNSPLHFGNGTRLTVT.

This clone appeared a few times. The chain has TRBV5-1 and TRBJ2-2; a possible D gene is TRBD2 (6 bases). V was trimmed by 0 bases and J by 8 bases, leaving 11 bases between them. Germline V gene lookup returns CDR1 SGHRS and CDR2 YFSETQ. The CDR3 loop spans 14 amino acids. CDR3 sequence: CASSLDGGEGELFF. In DNA, the CDR3 is TGCGCCAGCAGCTTGGATGGAGGGGAAGGGGAGCTGTTTTTT.

This chain links TRBV3-1 (or the pseudogene TRBV3-2) with TRBJ2-1; 8 bases line up with TRBD2. The V and J ends lost 4 bases and 0 bases, in that order; junction bases with no gene match: 5. From germline, CDR1 is LGHDT and CDR2 YNNKEL (reference sequence). This CDR3 is 16 amino acids long. The CDR3 region is CASSPGGVPSYNEQFF. CDR3 nucleotides: TGTGCCAGCAGCCCCGGGGGGGTCCCCTCCTACAATGAGCAGTTCTTC.

This clone was detected only a few times. The J gene is TRBJ1-1, the V gene TRBV6-4; the D is unclear. The CDR3 runs to 15 residues. Germline CDR1 is MRHNA and CDR2 is SNTAGT. V gave up 6 bases and J gave up 1 base, with 15 bases separating them. DNA for the CDR3: TGTGCCAGCAGACCTTCATGGGGAGGGAACACTGAAGCTTTCTTT. Its protein product is CASRPSWGGNTEAFF.

The rearrangement uses TRBV5-1 and TRBJ2-7; maybe TRBD2 (5 bases). This CDR3 is 17 amino acids long. The V end was cut by 0 bases, the J end by 0 bases, with 16 bases between. The germline V gene encodes CDR1 SGHRS and CDR2 YFSETQ. The DNA for the CDR3 is TGCGCCAGCAGCTTGGCCGTGGAGCGGAGTAGCTCCTACGAGCAGTACTTC. This sequence encodes CASSLAVERSSSYEQYF.

The chain couples TRBV6-5 to TRBJ1-1, with TRBD1 matching 8 bases. Trimming cost V 6 bases and J 7 bases; bases outside gene matches: 13. Germline V lookup: CDR1 MNHEY, CDR2 SVGAGI. This CDR3 has 15 amino acids. The CDR3 sequence: CASSPRTGSGLEAFF. CDR3 in DNA: TGTGCCAGCAGCCCCAGGACAGGGTCGGGGCTTGAAGCTTTCTTT.

V and J are TRBV10-1 and TRBJ1-1; TRBD1 aligns across 12 bases. CDR3 length equals 13 residues. V was clipped by 5 bases and J by 12 bases; unmatched bases: 7. Germline V gene lookup returns CDR1 WNHNN and CDR2 SYGVQD (reference sequence). The CDR3 DNA follows: TGCGCCAGCAGTCCCGGGACAGGGGGCCTGCCTTTCTTT. This gives the protein CASSPGTGGLPFF.

The genes are TRBV9 and TRBJ1-3; D perhaps matches TRBD1 (6 bases). V was pared by 0 bases and J by 2 bases, with 9 bases between. Looked up from germline, CDR1 is SGDLS and CDR2 is YYNGEE. The CDR3 runs 15 residues. The CDR3 is CASSVESGAGNTIYF. The CDR3 DNA reads as TGTGCCAGCAGCGTAGAGTCAGGGGCTGGAAACACCATATATTTT.

The gene calls are TRBV10-3 and TRBJ1-1; 9 nucleotides align to TRBD1. CDR3 length equals 12 residues. J lost 10 bases, V lost 1 base, and 1 base had no gene match. The V gene's germline CDR1 is ENHRY and CDR2 SYGVKD. CDR3 protein: CAISEYRGRAFF. The CDR3, as DNA: TGTGCCATCAGTGAGTACAGGGGGCGAGCTTTCTTT.